The 10 T cell receptor beta chains presented below share a single source sample, sequenced in a study of human T cells and chemical hapten exposure. Within the library, unique molecular identifiers were attached to each individual cDNA molecule. TCRdb analysed the reads with MiXCR anew, one entry per CDR3 protein. The sample records roughly 120,000 distinct CDR3 sequences, around 9% being singletons. Unfractionated whole blood served as the source for total RNA extraction. What was sequenced was whole blood. Receptors originate from a human donor in good health. Some clones in this sample may be carry-over from other donors' samples.

The chain links TRBV10-3 to TRBJ2-7, with TRBD1 identical over 8 bases. The CDR3 sequence is 15 residues long. Germline values: CDR1 ENHRY, CDR2 SYGVKD. V trimming: 3 bases; J trimming: 1 base; junction bases outside the gene matches: 5. DNA of the CDR3: TGTGCCATCAGTGACCCGGGACAGGTGTCCTACGAGCAGTACTTC. It yields the protein CAISDPGQVSYEQYF.

V is TRBV13 and J is TRBJ2-2; D not resolved. V was shortened by 2 bases and J by 4 bases, with 5 bases between the two germline ends. Germline-derived CDR1 and CDR2 are PRHDT and FYEKMQ (reference sequence). The CDR3 is 13 amino acids. The CDR3 protein is CASSLNPTGELFF. The CDR3 nucleotides are TGTGCCAGCAGCTTAAACCCCACCGGGGAGCTGTTTTTT.

On this clonotype: Germline is not matched at one junction end, which may reflect a read error. The rearrangement links TRBV7-6 to TRBJ2-1; D may match TRBD1 or TRBD2 (5 bases each). From germline, CDR1 is SGHVS and CDR2 FNYEAQ. The CDR3 is 15 residues long. The CDR3 region has the DNA TGTGCCAGCGGCTTAGACTATGAGGGGTGGAATGAGCAGTTCTTC. Translated: CASGLDYEGWNEQFF.

This clonotype has at least ten counts. The CDR3 protein is CSARSQTGNYGYTF. For the CDR3, the DNA is TGCAGTGCTAGGAGCCAGACAGGGAACTATGGCTACACCTTC. This rearrangement joins TRBV20-1 to TRBJ1-2, with 7 positions matching TRBD1. The CDR3 runs 14 residues. Germline lookup yields CDR1 DFQATT and CDR2 SNEGSKA (reference sequence). The V and J ends lost 3 bases and 2 bases, in that order; junction bases with no gene match: 6.

The table lists this clonotype with many counts. The genes are TRBV20-1 and TRBJ1-1, with D tentatively TRBD1 (5 bases). The germline gives CDR1 DFQATT, CDR2 SNEGSKA (reference sequence). Trimming took 4 bases from V and 1 from J, leaving 10 bases between them. The CDR3 is 13 amino acids. For the CDR3, the DNA is TGCAGTGCTACGGGACCCAGGAACACTGAAGCTTTCTTT. The encoded protein is CSATGPRNTEAFF.

This clonotype has a count of ten or more. The chain joins TRBV12-3 or TRBV12-4 to TRBJ1-5, with D hard to call. V gave up 5 bases and J gave up 1 base, with 12 bases separating them. The CDR3 spans 15 residues. The CDR3: CASSEQPSSNQPQHF. The CDR3 region has the DNA TGTGCCAGCAGTGAACAGCCCTCGAGCAATCAGCCCCAGCATTTT.

A few counts support this clonotype. V and J are TRBV6-6 and TRBJ1-4; 8 bases match TRBD1. V shed 6 bases and J 0 bases; nucleotides not matched to a gene: 6. The CDR3 runs to 16 residues. Germline lookup yields CDR1 MNHNY and CDR2 SVGAGI (reference sequence). CDR3 amino acids: CASRRTGSATNEKLFF. The CDR3, as DNA: TGTGCCAGCAGAAGGACAGGGAGTGCAACTAATGAAAAACTGTTTTTT.

The chain couples TRBV7-9 to TRBJ2-7; 11 nucleotides line up with TRBD2. V dropped 5 bases and J dropped 3; count of bases not matched to a gene: 6. The CDR3 length is 15 residues. Germline loops: CDR1 SEHNR, CDR2 FQNEAQ (reference sequence). The CDR3 is CASSPSGGTYYEQYF. The CDR3 DNA reads TGTGCCAGCAGCCCTAGCGGGGGGACGTACTACGAGCAGTACTTC.

The V call is TRBV4-3, the J call TRBJ1-6; D not resolved. Germline CDR1 and CDR2: LGHNA and YSLEER. V was shortened by 0 bases and J by 10 bases, with 13 bases between the two germline ends. This CDR3 comprises 15 residues. CDR3 DNA: TGCGCCAGCAGCCAAGATTTTCAGATGGAGTCACCCCTCCACTTT. Its translation is CASSQDFQMESPLHF.

This clonotype was seen only a few times. This rearrangement joins TRBV27 to TRBJ1-2, with D perhaps TRBD1 (5 bases). V dropped 6 bases and J dropped 1 base, with 18 bases sitting between them. The CDR3 totals 16 residues. Germline V gives CDR1 MNHEY, CDR2 SMNVEV (reference sequence). The CDR3 DNA reads TGTGCCAGCAGCCCGAGCGGGACTCAATATAACTATGGCTACACCTTC. Amino acid sequence: CASSPSGTQYNYGYTF.